This TCR beta chain comes out of a study of shared clonotypes between healthy human individuals. Broader study findings: Exclusively blood specimens were collected; tissue repertoires likely differ.

Evenly divided among several immunoSEQ plates was the genomic DNA of each subset. Some clones are missing from TCRdb's copy, which holds only in-frame ones; the method was immunoSEQ multiplex PCR. The sample yields millions of clones, approximately 94% seen once. This clone occurred once. Antigen: not known. It was CD45RO-negative cells, positively selected for CCR7, that made up naive CD8 cells, with terminally differentiated effector memory CD45RA+ cells excluded. The donors were adults (healthy and HIV-negative) with no recent acute infections or vaccinations. All participating donors were Caucasian adults from Nashville, Tennessee. Germline loops: CDR1 SQVTM, CDR2 ANQGSEA. This CDR3 is 14 amino acids long. With V trimmed by 3 bases and J by 4 bases, 6 bases remained unmatched.

Specimen: naive CD8+ T cells sorted from blood. The clonotype comes from a man in his late teens or twenties in good health. V and J are TRBV29-1 and TRBJ1-2; TRBD1 matches 9 bases. CDR3 sequence reads: CSVDSGTGTYGYTF. The CDR3 nucleotides read TGCAGCGTTGACTCCGGGACAGGGACCTATGGCTACACCTTC.